Listed below are T cell receptor beta chains from one sample, sequenced in a study of T cell clones after liver transplantation. Method: immunoSEQ multiplex PCR; TCRdb's copy keeps in-frame clones and lacks some. The sample yields fewer than 50,000 clones, 86% seen once. Sequenced here: CD4+ T cells from blood, sampled 24 months after liver transplant. The receptor set was obtained from a human patient who received a liver transplant. The graft donor may have given rise to some T cells. The CDR3 runs from the conserved cysteine through the conserved F or W. Each record gives: D gene, J gene, V gene, clone size, CDR3 protein, CDR3 DNA. The D gene is left open where the match is weak. The size entry is marked missing in some rows and otherwise reads once, few, many or a size class.

>TRBD1|TRBJ2-3|TRBV10-1|.
CATSRGLGTDTQYF
TGCGCCACCTCCAGGGGGCTAGGCACAGATACGCAGTATTTT
>.|TRBJ2-7|TRBV13|.
CASSLNSYEQYF
TGTGCCAGCAGCTTAAACTCCTACGAGCAGTACTTC
>TRBD1|TRBJ2-2|TRBV7-3|.
CATQHRGQNTGELFF
TGTGCCACTCAACACAGGGGACAAAACACCGGGGAGCTGTTTTTT
>.|TRBJ2-7|TRBV10-3|.
CAIDGGPTQNTYEQYF
TGTGCCATCGACGGAGGCCCGACCCAAAATACCTACGAGCAGTACTTC
>TRBD2|TRBJ2-2|TRBV6-5|.
CASTEKAGVNGELFF
TGTGCCAGCACCGAGAAAGCGGGAGTTAACGGGGAGCTGTTTTTT
>TRBD1|TRBJ1-2|TRBV29-1|once
CSVTDRGPYGYTF
TGCAGCGTTACGGACAGGGGCCCTTATGGCTACACCTTC
>.|TRBJ1-3|TRBV10-3|once
CAISESAGSGNTIYF
TGTGCCATCAGTGAGTCGGCAGGGTCTGGAAACACCATATATTTT
>.|TRBJ1-3|TRBV9|.
CASSPMTGNTIYF
TGTGCCAGCAGCCCTATGACTGGAAACACCATATATTTT
>TRBD1|TRBJ1-2|TRBV28|.
CASSLTSWTGGNYGYTF
TGTGCCAGCAGTCTTACCTCGTGGACAGGCGGAAACTATGGCTACACCTTC
>.|TRBJ2-3|TRBV29-1|.
CSVELSTDTQYF
TGCAGCGTTGAACTTAGCACAGATACGCAGTATTTT
>TRBD1|TRBJ2-7|TRBV7-2|.
CASSLGQPATYEQYF
TGTGCCAGCAGCCTGGGACAGCCAGCCACCTACGAGCAGTACTTC
>.|TRBJ1-5|TRBV19|.
CASSIRQDQPQHF
TGTGCCAGTAGTATTCGGCAGGATCAGCCCCAGCATTTT
>TRBD1|TRBJ1-1|TRBV19|.
CASSIGDRMNTEAFF
TGTGCCAGTAGTATAGGGGACAGGATGAACACTGAAGCTTTCTTT
>.|TRBJ2-3|TRBV7-3|.
CASSLGTDTQYF
TGTGCCAGCAGCTTAGGCACAGATACGCAGTATTTT
>.|TRBJ2-1|TRBV6-6|once
CASSSGPPVIYNEQFF
TGTGCCAGCAGTTCCGGACCCCCCGTAATCTACAATGAGCAGTTCTTC
>.|TRBJ1-6|TRBV6-1|.
CASSEVVGPLHF
TGTGCCAGCAGTGAAGTTGTGGGACCCCTCCACTTT
>TRBD2|TRBJ2-5|TRBV18|.
CASSPGLAGPHQETQYF
TGTGCCAGCTCGCCCGGTCTAGCGGGACCCCACCAAGAGACCCAGTACTTC
>TRBD2|TRBJ2-3|TRBV18|.
CASSPSGVYLDTQYF
TGTGCCAGCTCGCCTAGCGGGGTGTACCTAGATACGCAGTATTTT
>TRBD2|TRBJ2-7|TRBV4-2|.
CASSQDRLAGVSEQYF
TGTGCCAGCAGCCAAGATCGATTAGCGGGAGTAAGCGAGCAGTACTTC
>.|TRBJ1-2|TRBV5-6|medium-sized
CASSLVGVMGGYTF
TGTGCCAGCAGCTTGGTTGGGGTTATGGGAGGCTACACCTTC
>.|TRBJ1-1|TRBV14|once
CASSQDSRVSEAFF
TGTGCCAGCAGCCAAGATTCCAGGGTCTCTGAAGCTTTCTTT
>.|TRBJ2-7|TRBV10-3|.
CAISGGERSGYEQYF
TGTGCCATCAGTGGTGGGGAGCGGTCGGGCTACGAGCAGTACTTC
>.|TRBJ1-1|TRBV9|.
CASSGGMDGMEAFF
TGTGCCAGCAGCGGTGGGATGGACGGGATGGAAGCTTTCTTT
>.|TRBJ1-3|TRBV9|.
CASSVAPQGQGAGNTIYF
TGTGCCAGCAGCGTAGCCCCCCAAGGACAAGGGGCCGGAAACACCATATATTTT
>.|TRBJ2-3|TRBV5-1|once
CASSLIQVSTDTQYF
TGCGCCAGCAGCTTGATTCAAGTTAGCACAGATACGCAGTATTTT
>.|TRBJ2-1|TRBV18|.
CASPRGGPYNEQFF
TGTGCCAGCCCTAGGGGGGGGCCCTACAATGAGCAGTTCTTC
>.|TRBJ1-2|TRBV7-2|medium-sized
CASSLGGQGGYTF
TGTGCCAGCAGCTTAGGGGGGCAGGGAGGCTACACCTTC
>.|TRBJ2-3|TRBV14|.
CASSQRLLRDTQYF
TGTGCCAGCAGCCAACGGTTGTTAAGAGATACGCAGTATTTT
>.|TRBJ2-4|TRBV29-1|.
CSVEDSAKNIQYF
TGCAGCGTTGAAGATTCAGCCAAAAACATTCAGTACTTC
>.|TRBJ2-3|TRBV5-1|once
CASSPRPDTDTQYF
TGCGCCAGCAGCCCCCGGCCGGACACAGATACGCAGTATTTT
>.|TRBJ1-2|TRBV9|.
CASSPDLQPPYYGYTF
TGTGCCAGTAGCCCAGACTTACAGCCCCCATACTATGGCTACACCTTC
>.|TRBJ1-1|TRBV2|.
CASSFSGTQNTEAFF
TGTGCCAGCAGCTTTTCCGGGACCCAGAACACTGAAGCTTTCTTT
>.|TRBJ1-1|TRBV30|.
CAWLLRRYDTEAFF
TGTGCCTGGCTTTTGAGGAGGTACGACACTGAAGCTTTCTTT
>.|TRBJ1-1|TRBV5-5|.
CASHALNYEGAEAFF
TGTGCCAGCCATGCTCTAAACTATGAGGGGGCTGAAGCTTTCTTT
>.|TRBJ2-7|TRBV6-5|.
CASRQVTSSSYEQYF
TGTGCCAGCAGACAGGTGACATCGAGCTCCTACGAGCAGTACTTC
>.|TRBJ2-2|TRBV29-1|.
CSVVQWGNTGELFF
TGCAGCGTTGTACAGTGGGGGAACACCGGGGAGCTGTTTTTT
>TRBD1|TRBJ2-2|TRBV29-1|.
CSVLGGWTGELFF
TGCAGCGTTTTAGGGGGCTGGACCGGGGAGCTGTTTTTT
>.|TRBJ2-3|TRBV7-3|.
CASSLTSSIDTQYF
TGTGCCAGCAGCTTAACGTCGTCTATAGATACGCAGTATTTT
>.|TRBJ2-7|TRBV19|.
CASRPGSPTYEQYF
TGTGCCAGTAGACCGGGATCCCCAACCTACGAGCAGTACTTC
>.|TRBJ1-3|TRBV28|once
CASSPGAGLGSRSGNTIYF
TGTGCCAGCAGTCCAGGGGCGGGGTTGGGATCCCGCTCTGGAAACACCATATATTTT
>TRBD1|TRBJ1-2|TRBV6-5|.
CATSPGGLANYGYTF
TGTGCCACCTCCCCAGGGGGCTTAGCTAACTATGGCTACACCTTC
>TRBD2|TRBJ2-3|TRBV19|.
CASRSGGDTDTQYF
TGTGCCAGTAGGAGCGGGGGGGACACAGATACGCAGTATTTT
>.|TRBJ1-1|TRBV30|once
CAWSGLGVTEAFF
TGTGCCTGGAGTGGCCTCGGGGTCACTGAAGCTTTCTTT
>TRBD1|TRBJ1-1|TRBV7-3|.
CASSFGQANTEAFF
TGTGCCAGCAGCTTCGGACAGGCGAACACTGAAGCTTTCTTT
>TRBD1|TRBJ1-1|TRBV6-1|.
CASSDRGGNTEAFF
TGTGCCAGCAGCGACAGGGGAGGAAACACTGAAGCTTTCTTT
>.|TRBJ2-1|TRBV5-6|.
CASSSGSKGWFDEQFF
TGTGCCAGCAGCTCGGGGAGTAAGGGGTGGTTCGATGAGCAGTTCTTC
>TRBD1|TRBJ2-7|TRBV7-3|.
CASSRDRVAEQYF
TGTGCCAGCAGCCGGGACAGGGTGGCCGAGCAGTACTTC
>TRBD1|TRBJ1-2|TRBV20-1|.
CSPGQGARGTF
TGCAGCCCTGGACAGGGGGCGAGGGGCACCTTC
>TRBD1|TRBJ1-5|TRBV7-2|.
CASSSQGAFQPQHF
TGTGCCAGCAGCTCACAGGGGGCTTTTCAGCCCCAGCATTTT
>.|TRBJ1-2|TRBV30|.
CAWSVGWKGRLGGYTF
TGTGCCTGGAGTGTGGGTTGGAAGGGGAGGCTCGGTGGCTACACCTTC
>TRBD1|TRBJ2-7|TRBV7-2|.
CASSSNRGSYEQYF
TGTGCCAGCAGCTCTAACAGGGGCTCCTACGAGCAGTACTTC
>TRBD1|TRBJ2-1|TRBV7-3|.
CASNSDRGRNEQFF
TGTGCCAGCAACTCAGACAGGGGTCGGAATGAGCAGTTCTTC
>TRBD1|TRBJ1-5|TRBV5-6|once
CASSLTGAINQPQHF
TGTGCCAGCAGTTTGACAGGGGCGATTAATCAGCCCCAGCATTTT
>TRBD2|TRBJ2-3|TRBV28|.
CASSFRSGGTDTQYF
TGTGCCAGCAGTTTTAGAAGCGGGGGGACAGATACGCAGTATTTT